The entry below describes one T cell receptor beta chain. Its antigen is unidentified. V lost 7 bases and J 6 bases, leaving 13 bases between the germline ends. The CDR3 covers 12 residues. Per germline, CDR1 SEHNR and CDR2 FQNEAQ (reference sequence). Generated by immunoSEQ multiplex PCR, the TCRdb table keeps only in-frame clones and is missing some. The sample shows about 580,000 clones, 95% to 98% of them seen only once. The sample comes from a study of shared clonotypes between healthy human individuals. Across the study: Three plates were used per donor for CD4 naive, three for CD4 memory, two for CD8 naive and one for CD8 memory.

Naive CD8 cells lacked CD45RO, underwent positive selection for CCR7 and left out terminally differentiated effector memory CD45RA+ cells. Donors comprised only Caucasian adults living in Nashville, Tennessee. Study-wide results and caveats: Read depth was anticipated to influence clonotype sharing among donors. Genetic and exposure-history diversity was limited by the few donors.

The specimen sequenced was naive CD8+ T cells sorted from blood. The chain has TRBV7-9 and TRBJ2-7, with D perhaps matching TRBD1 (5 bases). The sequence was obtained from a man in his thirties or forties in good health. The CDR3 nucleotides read TGTGCCAGCACCGACACAGGTTTCGAGCAGTACTTC. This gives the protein CASTDTGFEQYF.